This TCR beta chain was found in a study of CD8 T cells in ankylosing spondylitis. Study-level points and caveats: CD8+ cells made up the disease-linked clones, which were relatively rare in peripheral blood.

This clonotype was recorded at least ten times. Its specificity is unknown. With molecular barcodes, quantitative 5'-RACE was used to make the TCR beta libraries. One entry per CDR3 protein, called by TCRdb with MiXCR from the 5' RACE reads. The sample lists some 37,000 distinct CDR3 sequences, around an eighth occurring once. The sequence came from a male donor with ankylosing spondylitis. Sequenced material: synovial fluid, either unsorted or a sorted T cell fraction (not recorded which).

CDR3 DNA: TGTGCCATCAGCCTAGCGGGAGGGAGGGAGCAGTACTTC. Its translation: CAISLAGGREQYF. The J gene is TRBJ2-7, the V gene TRBV10-3, with 12 bases matching TRBD2. The CDR3 length is 13 residues. After removal of 6 bases from V and 7 bases from J, the junction contained 4 bases not matched to a gene. Germline CDR1 and CDR2: ENHRY and SYGVKD.